The TCR beta chain described here comes from a study of T cells in Graves' hyperthyroidism and ophthalmopathy. Regarding the study as a whole: Ophthalmopathy could be told apart from stable hyperthyroidism with a 13 V-J model. Ophthalmopathy prediction by the model preceded onset by a median about 6 months. Blood shared most expanded thyroid clonotypes above 0.001.

Using RNA transcripts as the source, TCR beta CDR3 regions were amplified. With the HTBI primer set, the TCR CDR3 went through a first round of RT-PCR. TCRdb recomputed calls from the multiplex PCR reads with MiXCR, one row per CDR3 protein. The sample shows approximately 700,000 distinct CDR3 sequences, roughly 45% of them seen only once. This clonotype was counted many times. Antigen unknown. V lost 3 bases to trimming and J lost 7 bases, with 12 bases between them. CDR1 and CDR2 from the germline V gene are SNHLY and FYNNEI. This CDR3 spans 13 amino acids. Specimen: peripheral blood or thyroid tissue (not recorded which). This chain links TRBV2 with TRBJ1-2; D is ambiguous. The sequence derives from an adult man with Graves' disease, either hyperthyroidism or ophthalmopathy (not recorded which). This CDR3 is CASSDEGVGGYTF. CDR3 sequence (DNA): TGTGCCAGCAGTGACGAGGGAGTTGGTGGCTACACCTTC.